This record concerns one T cell receptor (beta chain) sequence. The CDR3 covers 17 residues. V dropped 2 bases and J dropped 3 bases, with 19 bases sitting between them. Germline V lookup: CDR1 SGHVT, CDR2 SQSDAQ. This sample was included in a study of T cell repertoires in cytomegalovirus infection. TCRdb analysed the reads with MiXCR anew, one entry per CDR3 protein. Of 150,000 to 200,000 distinct CDR3 sequences in the sample, roughly 30% were seen once. The chain couples TRBV7-4 to TRBJ2-5, with D possibly TRBD1 on 6 matching bases. Sequencing was carried out using PBMCs. This sequence originates from a human donor in good health (CMV status not recorded). Some clones in this sample may be carry-over from other donors' samples. The CDR3 nucleotides read TGTGCCAGCAGCTTACAGGACAGAGGGTTGCTTAAAGAGACCCAGTACTTC. Residues: CASSLQDRGLLKETQYF.